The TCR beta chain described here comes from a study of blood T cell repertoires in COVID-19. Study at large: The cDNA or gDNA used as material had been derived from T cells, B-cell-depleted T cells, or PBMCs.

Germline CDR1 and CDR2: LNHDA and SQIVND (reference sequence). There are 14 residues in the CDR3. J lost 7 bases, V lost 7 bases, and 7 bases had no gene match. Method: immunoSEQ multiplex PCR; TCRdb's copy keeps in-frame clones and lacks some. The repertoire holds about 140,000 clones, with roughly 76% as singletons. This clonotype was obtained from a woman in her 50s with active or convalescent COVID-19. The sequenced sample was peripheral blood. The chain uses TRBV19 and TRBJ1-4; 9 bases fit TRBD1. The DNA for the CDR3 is TGTGCCAGTAACCCGGGACAGGGTGCTGAAAAACTGTTTTTT. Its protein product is CASNPGQGAEKLFF.